Presented here are 18 T cell receptor beta chains from one specimen sequenced in a study of immune evolution from preneoplasia to lung adenocarcinoma (dated by TCRdb to the early 2020s). Libraries were built with the immunoSEQ multiplex PCR assay. Not all clones reach the TCRdb copy of this immuneACCESS table, which keeps in-frame sequences only. Checked studies attribute under half of the gap to unresolved V genes and leave the rest unexplained. A total of tens of thousands of clones appear in this sample, approximately 74% of them only once. The ten largest clones capture 4.5% to 7% of the sample. Sequencing was performed on FFPE invasive lung adenocarcinoma tissue. The cell subset or site label of this sample denotes: frankly invasive lung adenocarcinoma (ADC). The receptors were sampled from a person between 55 and 69 years old with invasive lung adenocarcinoma. Some clones in this sample may be carry-over from other donors' samples.

This clone was observed a single time. The gene calls are TRBV15 and TRBJ2-5, with 11 bases lining up with TRBD1. V lost 5 bases to trimming and J lost 0 bases; unmatched junction nucleotides: 2. The CDR3 sequence is 15 residues long. Looked up from germline, CDR1 is LNHNV and CDR2 is YYDKDF (reference sequence). CDR3 sequence reads: CATSGGQGDQETQYF. The CDR3 bases are TGTGCCACCAGCGGGGGACAGGGGGACCAAGAGACCCAGTACTTC.

The chain combines TRBV5-4 with TRBJ2-5; D call uncertain. This CDR3 is 13 amino acids long. V lost 0 bases and J 7 bases, leaving 10 bases between the germline ends. CDR1 is SGHNT and CDR2 is YYREEE in the germline V gene (reference sequence). The CDR3 protein is CASSLVNLGTQYF. Written as DNA, the CDR3 is TGTGCCAGCAGCTTGGTGAACCTTGGGACCCAGTACTTC. Full variable domain (missing parts from reference TRBV5-4 and TRBJ2-5): ETGVTQSPTHLIKTRGQQVTLRCSSQSGHNTVSWYQQALGQGPQFIFQYYREEENGRGNFPPRFSGLQFPNYSSELNVNALELDDSALYLCASSLVNLGTQYFGPGTRLLVL.

The rearrangement links TRBV2 to TRBJ2-4, with D possibly TRBD2 on 5 matching bases. This CDR3 is 12 amino acids long. CDR1 and CDR2 (germline): SNHLY, FYNNEI. V dropped 6 bases and J dropped 15 bases, with 18 bases sitting between them. The DNA for the CDR3 is TGTGCCAGCAGCCAGAGCAGGACTCTTGTGTACTTC. It encodes CASSQSRTLVYF. The full variable domain, its missing parts supplied by reference TRBV2 and TRBJ2-4, is EPEVTQTPSHQVTQMGQEVILRCVPISNHLYFYWYRQILGQKVEFLVSFYNNEISEKSEIFDDQFSVERPDGSNFTLKIRSTKLEDSAMYFCASSQSRTLVYFGAGTRLSVL.

V usage is TRBV10-3 and J usage is TRBJ2-7; D unresolved. The germline gives CDR1 ENHRY, CDR2 SYGVKD. Trimming removed 3 bases at V and 4 bases at J, with 7 bases between. The CDR3 spans 12 residues. The CDR3 sequence: CAISEQGYEQYF. The CDR3 DNA is TGTGCCATCAGTGAACAAGGGTACGAGCAGTACTTC.

The V and J genes are TRBV5-4 and TRBJ2-1; 9 nucleotides match TRBD1. The junction had 9 bases not matched to a gene; V was cut back by 9 bases and J by 5 bases. Per the germline V gene, CDR1 is SGHNT and CDR2 is YYREEE (reference sequence). The CDR3 runs 14 residues. CDR3 DNA sequence: TGTGCCACCAAAGTGACAGGGGGAAACAATGAGCAGTTCTTC. It specifies CATKVTGGNNEQFF.

This clone was counted only a few times. V gene TRBV2 combines with J gene TRBJ2-3, with D perhaps TRBD1 or TRBD2 (5 bases each). V was trimmed by 6 bases and J by 6 bases, leaving 16 bases between them. The CDR3 extends over 14 amino acids. Germline CDR1 and CDR2: SNHLY and FYNNEI. This chain's CDR3 is CASRAGTPFDTQYF. The CDR3 DNA reads TGTGCCAGCAGAGCCGGGACCCCGTTCGATACGCAGTATTTT.

The chain links TRBV28 to TRBJ2-2; 8 bases line up with TRBD1. V lost 7 bases to trimming and J lost 2 bases; unmatched junction nucleotides: 6. The CDR3 loop spans 15 amino acids. In germline, CDR1 is MDHEN, CDR2 SYDVKM. The CDR3 is CASTPGQVNTGELFF. In DNA form, the CDR3 reads TGTGCCAGCACACCGGGACAGGTTAACACCGGGGAGCTGTTTTTT.

V and J are TRBV29-1 and TRBJ1-5; D is undetermined. Per the germline V gene, CDR1 is SQVTM and CDR2 is ANQGSEA. The CDR3 contains 13 residues. V gave up 3 bases and J gave up 5 bases, with 11 bases separating them. CDR3: CSVDSGSDQPQHF. CDR3 bases: TGCAGCGTTGATTCGGGGTCGGATCAGCCCCAGCATTTT.

The chain carries TRBV6-4 and TRBJ2-1; a possible D gene is TRBD2 (5 bases). With 2 bases removed from V and 3 bases from J, the gap between germline ends came to 14 bases. The CDR3 sequence is 16 residues long. The germline gives CDR1 MRHNA, CDR2 SNTAGT. CDR3 sequence reads: CASSDNSAGSYNEQFF. DNA for the CDR3: TGTGCCAGCAGTGACAATAGCGCAGGAAGCTACAATGAGCAGTTCTTC.

V gene TRBV18 combines with J gene TRBJ2-7, with D perhaps TRBD1 (7 bases). This CDR3 spans 13 amino acids. Germline V gene lookup returns CDR1 KGHSH and CDR2 LQKENI. The germline V and J ends were trimmed by 5 bases and 5 bases, with 13 bases remaining between them. The CDR3 region is CASSLGGQNEQYF. In nucleotides, the CDR3 is TGTGCCAGCTCATTGGGGGGACAGAACGAGCAGTACTTC. The entire variable domain, with the rest obtained from reference TRBV18 and TRBJ2-7, is as follows: NAGVMQNPRHLVRRRGQEARLRCSPMKGHSHVYWYRQLPEEGLKFMVYLQKENIIDESGMPKERFSAEFPKEGPSILRIQQVVRGDSAAYFCASSLGGQNEQYFGPGTRLTVT.

This clone is medium-sized in the sample. The same CDR3 is also encoded by other DNA sequences in this sample. This chain connects TRBV9 to TRBJ1-1; D is undetermined. Per the germline V gene, CDR1 is SGDLS and CDR2 is YYNGEE. Trimming pared 0 bases from V and 3 bases from J, leaving 6 bases between. There are 13 residues in the CDR3. The CDR3 spells CASSVVPYTEAFF. CDR3 DNA: TGTGCCAGCAGCGTAGTCCCCTACACTGAAGCTTTCTTT. The full variable domain, in which reference TRBV9 and TRBJ1-1 provide the parts outside the CDR3, is DSGVTQTPKHLITATGQRVTLRCSPRSGDLSVYWYQQSLDQGLQFLIQYYNGEERAKGNILERFSAQQFPDLHSELNLSSLELGDSALYFCASSVVPYTEAFFGQGTRLTVV.

V is TRBV6-6 and J is TRBJ1-4; D not resolved. CDR3 size: 14 residues. Trimming stripped 6 bases from V and 8 bases from J, with 16 bases between. Per the germline V gene, CDR1 is MNHNY and CDR2 is SVGAGI (reference sequence). Here the CDR3 reads CASRPTGTTEKLFF. The CDR3 bases are TGTGCCAGCAGGCCCACGGGAACGACGGAAAAACTGTTTTTT.

The V call is TRBV27, the J call TRBJ1-1; no firm D call. Germline V gene sequence: CDR1 MNHEY, CDR2 SMNVEV (reference sequence). The CDR3 is 14 amino acids. Trimming cost V 7 bases and J 0 bases, with 12 bases left between them. The CDR3 DNA reads TGTGCCAGCACTACCCTGGGGATGAACACTGAAGCTTTCTTT. It is translated as CASTTLGMNTEAFF.

The chain recombines TRBV11-2 with TRBJ2-1, with a tentative D call TRBD2 (5 bases). Trimming took off 0 bases at V and 9 bases at J, with 15 bases between the two ends. The V gene's germline CDR1 is SGHAT and CDR2 FQNNGV. The CDR3 is 15 amino acids. CDR3 amino acids: CASSLEWLGGGEQFF. The CDR3 DNA sequence: TGTGCCAGCAGCTTAGAGTGGTTAGGAGGAGGTGAGCAGTTCTTC.

V gene TRBV30 combines with J gene TRBJ2-3, with D unclear. The CDR3 runs 13 residues. Germline CDR1 GTSNPN, CDR2 SVGIG (reference sequence). The ends were cut back, 3 bases at V and 2 bases at J, with 9 bases in the middle. CDR3 DNA: TGTGCCTGGAGGCCGTGGGTCACAGATACGCAGTATTTT. Protein product: CAWRPWVTDTQYF.

A word on this clone: At the DNA level, this CDR3 is encoded by other sequences in the same sample as well. This sequence joins TRBV5-1 and TRBJ2-3; D is uncertain. The ends were cut back, 4 bases at V and 0 bases at J, with 3 bases in the middle. This CDR3 is built from 12 residues. CDR1 is SGHRS and CDR2 is YFSETQ in the germline V gene. The CDR3 DNA is TGCGCCAGCAGCCCGAGCACAGATACGCAGTATTTT. Its translation: CASSPSTDTQYF.

This rearrangement joins TRBV19 to TRBJ2-7, with 10 bases identical to TRBD1. CDR1 and CDR2 (germline): LNHDA, SQIVND (reference sequence). The CDR3 loop spans 14 amino acids. V gave up 7 bases and J gave up 2 bases; unmatched junction bases: 5. The CDR3 here is CASMTGGFPYEQYF. Here the CDR3 DNA reads TGTGCCAGTATGACAGGGGGCTTCCCCTACGAGCAGTACTTC.

For the CDR3, the DNA is TGTGCCAGCAGCTTAGCGGGGACAGGGAAGGAGACCCAGTACTTC. This sequence encodes CASSLAGTGKETQYF. The rearrangement links TRBV7-2 to TRBJ2-5; TRBD1 matches 9 bases. The CDR3 runs 15 residues. Germline V gene lookup returns CDR1 SGHTA and CDR2 FQGNSA. V dropped 0 bases and J dropped 5; count of bases not matched to a gene: 4.